The 20 T cell receptor beta chains below were found in one sample sequenced in a study of post-analysis software for immune sequencing data (dated by TCRdb to the mid-2010s). Results the study describes overall, beyond this receptor: Significantly higher frequencies in patients than in controls were found for roughly 5 TRBV segments, including TRBV5-6, TRBV5-1 and TRBV20-1.

The antigens of these receptors remain unknown. The method behind the library was PCR. Data came from an Illumina HiSeq 2500. Unique molecular identifiers were incorporated into TCR beta cDNA libraries to reduce PCR and sequencing biases. TCRdb itself trimmed the public reads at Q25 with fastp, ran MiXCR and retained productive beta chains. CDR3 protein duplicates are merged, each entry listing the most common genes and DNA. The sample table contains about 820,000 distinct CDR3 sequences; only one count was recorded for approximately 53% of them. The ten largest clonotypes hold approximately 4.4% of the sample. Sequenced sample: blood. The receptors here all came from a girl aged 10-17 years with multiple sclerosis.

This clonotype was seen more than once but under ten times. The chain couples TRBV10-3 to TRBJ2-4, with D perhaps given as TRBD1 or TRBD2 (5 bases each). Near its end, the DNA agrees better with TRBJ2-7, so the J call may be wrong. Germline CDR1 is ENHRY and CDR2 is SYGVKD. The CDR3 has 13 residues. DNA of the CDR3: TGTGCCATCAGCCGGGACGGTGCCTACGAGCAGTACTTC. It is translated as CAISRDGAYEQYF.

The J gene is TRBJ1-5, the V gene TRBV6-5, with 8 bases matching TRBD1. CDR1 is MNHEY, CDR2 SVGAGI, per germline. The CDR3 spans 14 residues. J lost 3 bases, V lost 6 bases, and 4 bases had no gene match. The DNA for the CDR3 is TGTGCCAGCAGAAAGACAGGGGACAATCAGCCCCAGCATTTT. Its translation is CASRKTGDNQPQHF.

This clonotype turned up a few times. The gene calls are TRBV5-1 and TRBJ2-1, with 9 bases matching TRBD1. With 3 bases clipped from V and 9 bases from J, the junction kept 4 bases outside the gene matches. Germline V gene lookup returns CDR1 SGHRS and CDR2 YFSETQ. This CDR3 comprises 13 residues. This CDR3 is CASSSTGGLEQFF. The CDR3 DNA is TGCGCCAGCAGCTCTACAGGGGGCCTTGAGCAGTTCTTC.

This clonotype was observed a few times. This chain links TRBV12-3 or TRBV12-4 with TRBJ2-5, with D possibly TRBD2 on 5 matching bases. This CDR3 has 15 residues. The germline V and J ends were trimmed by 7 bases and 3 bases, with 18 bases remaining between them. CDR3 nucleotide sequence: TGTGCCAGCACCCGGGGTAGCACTACCAAAGAGACCCAGTACTTC. Protein: CASTRGSTTKETQYF.

The rearrangement joins TRBV7-3 to TRBJ2-1; 9 nucleotides match TRBD1. The CDR3 runs to 13 residues. The germline CDR1 and CDR2 sequences are SGHTA and FQGTGA. The V and J ends lost 4 bases and 9 bases, in that order; junction bases with no gene match: 4. The CDR3 reads CASSSTGGTEQFF. The CDR3, as DNA: TGTGCCAGCAGCTCCACAGGGGGCACTGAGCAGTTCTTC.

This clonotype was counted a few times. The rearrangement links TRBV27 to TRBJ2-3; D not certain. The CDR3 spans 18 residues. Germline loops: CDR1 MNHEY, CDR2 SMNVEV (reference sequence). Trimming cost V 2 bases and J 0 bases, with 18 bases left between them. CDR3 in amino acids: CASSLEGSLFGSTDTQYF. CDR3 nucleotide sequence: TGTGCCAGCAGTTTAGAAGGATCCCTCTTCGGCAGCACAGATACGCAGTATTTT.

The genes are TRBV3-1 and TRBJ2-3, with 11 bases that match TRBD2. Germline V gene data show CDR1 as LGHDT and CDR2 as YNNKEL (reference sequence). With V trimmed by 1 base and J by 2 bases, 2 bases remained unmatched. The length of the CDR3 is 16 residues. CDR3 coding DNA: TGTGCCAGCAGCCAAGTGGGACTAGCGGACACAGATACGCAGTATTTT. This gives the protein CASSQVGLADTDTQYF.

The rearrangement links TRBV29-1 to TRBJ1-2, with D tentatively TRBD1 (5 bases). The CDR3 loop spans 14 amino acids. The germline V gene encodes CDR1 SQVTM and CDR2 ANQGSEA. Trimming shortened V by 7 bases and J by 4 bases, and 19 bases separated the two germline ends. The CDR3 sequence is CSENRDEISYGYTF. CDR3 DNA sequence: TGCAGCGAGAACCGGGACGAGATTAGCTATGGCTACACCTTC.

This clonotype was seen only a few times. The rearrangement uses TRBV5-1 and TRBJ2-3; the match to TRBD2 covers 9 bases. V gave up 0 bases and J gave up 6 bases; unmatched junction bases: 2. Germline assignment: CDR1 SGHRS and CDR2 YFSETQ. The CDR3 is made up of 14 amino acids. CDR3 loop: CASSLVAGVDTQYF. The CDR3 DNA is TGCGCCAGCAGCTTGGTAGCGGGAGTGGATACGCAGTATTTT.

The rearrangement uses TRBV20-1 and TRBJ2-7, with 10 bases matching TRBD1. Losses at the gene ends were 1 base for V and 1 base for J; bases not matched to a gene: 1. CDR1 is DFQATT and CDR2 is SNEGSKA in the germline V gene (reference sequence). The CDR3 is 14 residues long. CDR3 sequence (DNA): TGCAGTGCTAGAGGGGGACAGGGGTCCTACGAGCAGTACTTC. Encoded protein: CSARGGQGSYEQYF.

The gene calls are TRBV20-1 and TRBJ1-1; TRBD1 is a possible D gene (5 bases). Per the germline V gene, CDR1 is DFQATT and CDR2 is SNEGSKA (reference sequence). The germline V and J ends were trimmed by 0 bases and 1 base, with 9 bases remaining between them. The CDR3 spans 14 residues. This CDR3 reads CSARDQGRNTEAFF. As DNA, the CDR3 is TGCAGTGCTAGAGATCAGGGAAGGAACACTGAAGCTTTCTTT.

This clonotype was seen a few times. The chain joins TRBV20-1 to TRBJ2-1; no clear D gene. Germline CDR1 is DFQATT and CDR2 is SNEGSKA (reference sequence). CDR3 length equals 11 residues. V shed 4 bases and J shed 5 bases, with 6 bases lying between them. In DNA, the CDR3 is TGCAGTGCTACCAGAAACAATGAGCAGTTCTTC. It is translated as CSATRNNEQFF.

V is TRBV10-3 and J is TRBJ2-7; TRBD1 matches at 7 bases. V lost 8 bases and J lost 3; bases outside the gene matches: 22. The CDR3 spans 18 residues. Per germline, CDR1 ENHRY and CDR2 SYGVKD. DNA of the CDR3: TGTGCCATCTCTTTACTCGGGACAGCCTCTCAACCCAGCTACGAGCAGTACTTC. Protein sequence: CAISLLGTASQPSYEQYF.

The CDR3 region is CASSSGTQRYEQYF. The CDR3 DNA sequence: TGTGCCAGCAGCTCCGGGACCCAGAGGTACGAGCAGTACTTC. V and J are TRBV11-2 and TRBJ2-7, with D tentatively TRBD1 or TRBD2 (5 bases each). The V end was cut by 4 bases, the J end by 4 bases, with 14 bases between. The CDR3 totals 14 residues. The germline CDR1 and CDR2 sequences are SGHAT and FQNNGV.

On this clonotype: Germline and junction disagree at one end, which may indicate a read error. The V and J genes are TRBV10-3 and TRBJ1-3; TRBD1 aligns across 11 bases. The CDR3 is 16 amino acids. Germline V gene sequence: CDR1 ENHRY, CDR2 SYGVKD. The CDR3: CATSVWTGGTGNTIYF. The DNA of the CDR3 is TGTGCCACCAGTGTCTGGACAGGGGGCACTGGAAACACCATATATTTT.

This chain links TRBV7-2 with TRBJ2-5, with 10 positions matching TRBD2. The tail of the sequence fits TRBJ2-7 better, so the J call may be wrong. The CDR3 has 17 residues. Germline lookup yields CDR1 SGHTA and CDR2 FQGNSA. The CDR3 is CASSLAPRPSGSYEQYF. DNA of the CDR3: TGTGCCAGCAGCTTAGCCCCCCGGCCTAGCGGGAGCTACGAGCAGTACTTC.

The chain is built from TRBV29-1 and TRBJ2-7, with D uncertain. Looked up from germline, CDR1 is SQVTM and CDR2 is ANQGSEA. The CDR3 is made up of 13 amino acids. Between the trimmed V and J ends, which lost 2 bases and 6 bases, there was a span of 14 bases. This CDR3 reads CSVETRSSGEQYF. The CDR3 DNA reads TGCAGCGTTGAAACGAGGTCTAGTGGCGAGCAGTACTTC.

The chain employs TRBV10-3 and TRBJ2-6, with TRBD1 matching over 10 bases. Germline V lookup: CDR1 ENHRY, CDR2 SYGVKD. This CDR3 region has 16 residues. V trimming: 6 bases; J trimming: 1 base; junction bases outside the gene matches: 3. CDR3 DNA sequence: TGTGCCATCAGCTCGGGACAGGGGTCTGGGGCCAACGTCCTGACTTTC. Amino acids: CAISSGQGSGANVLTF.

This clonotype was observed a handful of times. The chain couples TRBV28 to TRBJ2-7; D call uncertain. The V and J ends lost 7 bases and 10 bases respectively, with 14 bases between them. CDR3 length: 11 residues. The germline CDR1 and CDR2 sequences are MDHEN and SYDVKM. The CDR3 spells CASNGGRAQYF. Here the CDR3 DNA reads TGTGCCAGCAATGGCGGAAGGGCCCAGTACTTC.

The rearrangement joins TRBV7-8 to TRBJ2-3, with TRBD2 matching 9 bases. CDR3 length: 18 residues. The V gene's germline CDR1 is SGHVS and CDR2 FQNEAQ. Trimming removed 3 bases from V and 4 bases from J; junction bases left unmatched: 14. In nucleotides, the CDR3 is TGTGCCAGCAGCTTGGAGGCTAGCGGGGACTCTTCCCCAGATACGCAGTATTTT. It codes for CASSLEASGDSSPDTQYF.